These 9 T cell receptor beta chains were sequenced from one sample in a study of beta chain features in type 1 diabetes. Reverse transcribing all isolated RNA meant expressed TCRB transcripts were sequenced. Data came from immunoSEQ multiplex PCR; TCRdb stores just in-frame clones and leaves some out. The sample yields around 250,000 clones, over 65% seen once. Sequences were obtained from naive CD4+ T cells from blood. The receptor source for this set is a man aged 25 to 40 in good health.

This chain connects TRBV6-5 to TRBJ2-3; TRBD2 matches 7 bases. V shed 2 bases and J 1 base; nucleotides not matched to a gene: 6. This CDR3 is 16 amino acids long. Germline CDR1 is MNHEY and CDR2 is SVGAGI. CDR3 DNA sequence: TGTGCCAGCAGTTACATTTCGGGAGGCGGCACAGATACGCAGTATTTT. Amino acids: CASSYISGGGTDTQYF.

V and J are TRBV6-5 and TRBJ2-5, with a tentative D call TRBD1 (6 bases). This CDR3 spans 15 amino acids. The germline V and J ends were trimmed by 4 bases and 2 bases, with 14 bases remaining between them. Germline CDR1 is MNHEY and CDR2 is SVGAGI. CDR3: CASSSGTPIQETQYF. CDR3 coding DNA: TGTGCCAGCAGTTCCGGGACACCGATACAAGAGACCCAGTACTTC.

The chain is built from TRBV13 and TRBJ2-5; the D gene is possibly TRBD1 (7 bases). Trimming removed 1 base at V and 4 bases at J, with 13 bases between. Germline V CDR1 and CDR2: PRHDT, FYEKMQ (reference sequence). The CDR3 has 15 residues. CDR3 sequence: CASSLARGALETQYF. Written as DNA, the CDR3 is TGTGCCAGCAGCTTAGCCAGGGGGGCCCTAGAGACCCAGTACTTC.

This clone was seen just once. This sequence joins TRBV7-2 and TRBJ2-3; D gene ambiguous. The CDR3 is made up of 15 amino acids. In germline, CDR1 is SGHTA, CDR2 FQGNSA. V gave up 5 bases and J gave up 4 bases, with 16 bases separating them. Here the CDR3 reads CASSAAGPLSDTQYF. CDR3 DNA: TGTGCCAGCAGCGCCGCCGGGCCCCTTTCAGATACGCAGTATTTT.

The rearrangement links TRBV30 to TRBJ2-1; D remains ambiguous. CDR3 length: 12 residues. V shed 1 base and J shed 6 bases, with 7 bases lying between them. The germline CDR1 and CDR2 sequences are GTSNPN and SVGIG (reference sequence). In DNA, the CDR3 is TGTGCCTGGAGTGCCCTCTTCAATGAGCAGTTCTTC. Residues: CAWSALFNEQFF.

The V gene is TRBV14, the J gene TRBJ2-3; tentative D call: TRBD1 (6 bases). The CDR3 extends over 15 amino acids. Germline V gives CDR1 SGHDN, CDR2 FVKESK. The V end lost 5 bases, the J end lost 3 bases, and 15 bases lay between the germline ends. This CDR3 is CASSSYTGRTDTQYF. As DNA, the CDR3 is TGTGCCAGCAGCTCGTACACAGGGAGAACAGATACGCAGTATTTT.

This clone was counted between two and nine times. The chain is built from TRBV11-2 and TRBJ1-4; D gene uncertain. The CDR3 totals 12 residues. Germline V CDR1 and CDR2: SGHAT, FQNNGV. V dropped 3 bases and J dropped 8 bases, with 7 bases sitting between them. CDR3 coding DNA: TGTGCCAGCAGCTTGTCTCGGGAAAAACTGTTTTTT. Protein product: CASSLSREKLFF.

CDR3 in amino acids: CSVYIGSETQYF. The CDR3 DNA follows: TGCAGCGTCTATATAGGTTCGGAGACCCAGTACTTC. The chain employs TRBV29-1 and TRBJ2-5, with D unclear. Per the germline V gene, CDR1 is SQVTM and CDR2 is ANQGSEA. V was cut by 6 bases and J by 5 bases, with 13 bases left in between. The CDR3 is made up of 12 amino acids. Variable domain in full (rest from reference TRBV29-1 and TRBJ2-5): SAVISQKPSRDICQRGTSLTIQCQVDSQVTMMFWYRQQPGQSLTLIATANQGSEATYESGFVIDKFPISRPNLTFSTLTVSNMSPEDSSIYLCSVYIGSETQYFGPGTRLLVL.

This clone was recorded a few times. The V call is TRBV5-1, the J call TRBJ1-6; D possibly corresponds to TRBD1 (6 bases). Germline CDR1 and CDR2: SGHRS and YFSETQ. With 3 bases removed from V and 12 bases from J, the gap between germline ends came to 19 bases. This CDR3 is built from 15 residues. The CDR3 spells CASSWSARQAEPLHF. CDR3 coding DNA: TGCGCCAGCAGCTGGTCCGCCCGACAGGCTGAACCCCTCCACTTT.